What follows are 29 T cell receptor beta chains derived from one specimen sequenced in a study of T cell responses to AZD1222 COVID-19 vaccine. Method: immunoSEQ multiplex PCR; TCRdb's copy keeps in-frame clones and lacks some. The sample holds about 140,000 clones, roughly 92% seen once. The specimen was peripheral blood, collected on day 0 of AZD1222 vaccination. The receptors were sampled from an adult in good health.

CDR3 nucleotides: TGTGCCAGCAGCCCAGACTGGAGCTCCTACGAGCAGTACTTC. Its translation is CASSPDWSSYEQYF. The rearrangement joins TRBV7-2 to TRBJ2-7; D is uncertain. Trimming removed 5 bases at V and 0 bases at J, with 11 bases between. This CDR3 is built from 14 residues. Germline assignment: CDR1 SGHTA and CDR2 FQGNSA.

Concerning this clone: Other DNA sequences in the same sample also yield this CDR3. The chain combines TRBV12-3 or TRBV12-4 with TRBJ1-1; D might be TRBD1 (5 bases). The CDR3 runs to 13 residues. With 3 bases removed from V and 2 bases from J, the gap between germline ends came to 7 bases. CDR3 nucleotides: TGTGCCAGCAGTTTCACAGGAAACACTGAAGCTTTCTTT. Protein: CASSFTGNTEAFF.

V and J are TRBV24-1 and TRBJ2-1; 9 nucleotides match TRBD2. Trimming at V came to 4 bases and at J to 1 base, leaving 7 bases not matched to a gene. CDR1 and CDR2 (germline): KGHDR, SFDVKD. There are 17 residues in the CDR3. The CDR3 DNA sequence: TGTGCCACCAGTGACACTATAGCGGGAGAGTCCTACAATGAGCAGTTCTTC. It specifies CATSDTIAGESYNEQFF.

The chain joins TRBV5-4 to TRBJ1-2; 7 bases fit TRBD1. Looked up from germline, CDR1 is SGHNT and CDR2 is YYREEE (reference sequence). The CDR3 is 13 residues long. V lost 4 bases, J lost 5 bases, and 5 bases stayed unmatched. CDR3 bases: TGTGCCAGCAGCCCACAGGGGTCTTATGGCTACACCTTC. Residues: CASSPQGSYGYTF.

The chain uses TRBV28 and TRBJ1-1; D not certain. The CDR3 sequence is 15 residues long. Trimming stripped 6 bases from V and 1 base from J, with 15 bases between. CDR1 and CDR2 (germline): MDHEN, SYDVKM. This CDR3 is CASSDSSGWNTEAFF. CDR3 DNA sequence: TGTGCCAGCAGCGACTCCTCGGGGTGGAACACTGAAGCTTTCTTT.

The rearrangement joins TRBV5-1 to TRBJ1-6; no clear D. Looked up from germline, CDR1 is SGHRS and CDR2 is YFSETQ. This CDR3 comprises 15 residues. Deletions cut 0 bases from V and 7 bases from J, with 11 bases between. The CDR3 region has the DNA TGCGCCAGCAGCTTGGATCGGGAGAGGAATTCACCCCTCCACTTT. As protein: CASSLDRERNSPLHF.

This CDR3 is CASSLGTGITYEQYF. DNA of the CDR3: TGTGCCAGCAGCTTAGGCACCGGGATAACCTACGAGCAGTACTTC. The J gene is TRBJ2-7, the V gene TRBV7-9, with D maybe TRBD2 (5 bases). The length of the CDR3 is 15 residues. Germline assignment: CDR1 SEHNR and CDR2 FQNEAQ (reference sequence). Trimming took 1 base from V and 2 from J, leaving 12 bases between them.

CDR3 sequence reads: CASSSGSPADEQFF. CDR3 bases: TGTGCCAGCAGCTCCGGGTCCCCGGCAGATGAGCAGTTCTTC. The chain joins TRBV5-8 to TRBJ2-1; D gene uncertain. The CDR3 extends over 14 amino acids. Per the germline V gene, CDR1 is SGHTS and CDR2 is YDEGEE. Trimming took 3 bases from V and 8 from J, leaving 15 bases between them.

The V and J genes are TRBV2 and TRBJ1-5; weak D call: TRBD1 (5 bases). CDR1 and CDR2 (germline): SNHLY, FYNNEI. With 8 bases removed from V and 6 bases from J, the gap between germline ends came to 14 bases. CDR3 length equals 13 residues. CDR3: CASGGQGGQPQHF. The CDR3, as DNA: TGTGCCAGCGGGGGTCAGGGCGGTCAGCCCCAGCATTTT. The variable domain in full, completed from reference TRBV2 and TRBJ1-5, reads EPEVTQTPSHQVTQMGQEVILRCVPISNHLYFYWYRQILGQKVEFLVSFYNNEISEKSEIFDDQFSVERPDGSNFTLKIRSTKLEDSAMYFCASGGQGGQPQHFGDGTRLSIL.

This chain connects TRBV11-3 to TRBJ2-7, with 10 positions matching TRBD2. Germline lookup yields CDR1 SGHNT and CDR2 YENEEA. This CDR3 is 12 amino acids long. Trimming at V came to 5 bases and at J to 10 bases, leaving 5 bases not matched to a gene. The chain's CDR3 is CASSHGTSAQYF. CDR3 DNA: TGTGCCAGCAGCCATGGGACTAGCGCACAGTACTTC.

This chain uses TRBV3-1 (or the pseudogene TRBV3-2) with TRBJ2-1, with a possible D match to TRBD1 (5 bases). The CDR3 runs 16 residues. Trimming took off 1 base at V and 8 bases at J, with 18 bases between the two ends. Per the germline V gene, CDR1 is LGHDT and CDR2 is YNNKEL (reference sequence). The CDR3 reads CASSQGRLEGADEQFF. The CDR3 nucleotides are TGTGCCAGCAGCCAAGGTAGGTTAGAAGGGGCCGATGAGCAGTTCTTC.

The chain combines TRBV21-1 with TRBJ1-1; the table's D call, TRBD1, has no DNA check behind it. TRBV21-1 is a recognized pseudogene. The CDR3 is 16 residues long. CDR3 nucleotide sequence: TGTGCCAGCAGCAATTGCTTAGGGGGCCGGAACACTGAAGCTTTCTTT. Translated, it gives CASSNCLGGRNTEAFF.

This clone was detected only once. One junction end disagrees with the germline gene, perhaps due to a read error. The gene calls are TRBV7-7 and TRBJ2-2; D is perhaps TRBD2 (5 bases). CDR3 length: 17 amino acids. Germline V lookup: CDR1 SSHAT, CDR2 FNYEAQ (reference sequence). CDR3: CASSLAIGIRNTGELFF. The DNA of the CDR3 is TGTGCTAGCAGCTTAGCGATCGGGATTCGTAACACCGGGGAGCTGTTTTTT.

This sequence joins TRBV20-1 and TRBJ1-1; D uncertain. V gave up 6 bases and J gave up 11 bases, with 16 bases separating them. CDR1 is DFQATT, CDR2 SNEGSKA, per germline (reference sequence). The CDR3 covers 11 residues. The CDR3 sequence is CSAEDGKKAFF. The CDR3 nucleotides are TGCAGTGCAGAAGACGGTAAGAAGGCTTTCTTT.

The table lists this clone with a count of one. V usage is TRBV28 and J usage is TRBJ1-5; the D is unclear. The CDR3 spans 14 residues. CDR1 and CDR2 (germline): MDHEN, SYDVKM. With 3 bases removed from V and 5 bases from J, the gap between germline ends came to 11 bases. The CDR3 loop reads CASSFFLGYQPQHF. The CDR3 coding sequence is TGTGCCAGCAGTTTTTTCCTTGGGTATCAGCCCCAGCATTTT.

The V call is TRBV6-1, the J call TRBJ1-1, with D possibly matching TRBD1 (6 bases). V was trimmed by 3 bases and J by 4 bases, leaving 15 bases between them. CDR1 MNHNS and CDR2 SASEGT come from the germline V gene. CDR3 length: 15 residues. The CDR3 sequence is CASSDTSGESTEAFF. The DNA for the CDR3 is TGTGCCAGCAGTGATACTTCAGGGGAGAGCACTGAAGCTTTCTTT.

The chain employs TRBV7-9 and TRBJ2-5; 10 nucleotides line up with TRBD1. Germline loops: CDR1 SEHNR, CDR2 FQNEAQ (reference sequence). The J segment lost 4 bases and the V segment lost 1 base, leaving 3 bases of the junction unmatched. The CDR3 contains 15 residues. This CDR3 reads CASSLDWTGGETQYF. CDR3 nucleotides: TGTGCCAGCAGCTTAGACTGGACAGGGGGAGAGACCCAGTACTTC.

The chain has TRBV10-1 and TRBJ2-7; D may correspond to TRBD1 or TRBD2 (5 bases each). Germline values: CDR1 WNHNN, CDR2 SYGVQD (reference sequence). The CDR3 has 13 residues. The V and J ends lost 8 bases and 5 bases respectively, with 16 bases between them. CDR3 sequence (DNA): TGCGCCAGCCAGGGAGCATGGTGCCACGAGCAGTACTTC. Translation gives CASQGAWCHEQYF.

The chain has TRBV19 and TRBJ2-7; 8 nucleotides agree with TRBD1. CDR3 length: 15 amino acids. With 4 bases clipped from V and 4 bases from J, the junction kept 9 bases outside the gene matches. Germline loops: CDR1 LNHDA, CDR2 SQIVND (reference sequence). Here the CDR3 DNA reads TGTGCCAGTAGTAGTCCGACAGGGGCGCCTTACGAGCAGTACTTC. Protein: CASSSPTGAPYEQYF.

This clone was detected only once. The rearrangement joins TRBV11-1 to TRBJ2-7, with 8 nucleotides matching TRBD1. The germline gives CDR1 SGHAT, CDR2 FQDESV (reference sequence). J gave up 2 bases and V 1 base, and 1 base lay outside the gene matches. This CDR3 spans 14 amino acids. In DNA form, the CDR3 reads TGTGCCAGCAGCTTAGAGACAGGGGCCTACGAGCAGTACTTC. It translates to CASSLETGAYEQYF. Using reference TRBV11-1 and TRBJ2-7 for the parts outside the CDR3, the full variable domain is EAEVAQSPRYKITEKSQAVAFWCDPISGHATLYWYRQILGQGPELLVQFQDESVVDDSQLPKDRFSAERLKGVDSTLKIQPAELGDSAMYLCASSLETGAYEQYFGPGTRLTVT.

V is TRBV11-2 and J is TRBJ1-1; D uncertain. The germline CDR1 and CDR2 sequences are SGHAT and FQNNGV. Trimming stripped 0 bases from V and 12 bases from J, with 14 bases between. CDR3 length: 13 residues. CDR3 protein: CASSLDRERESFF. The CDR3 DNA reads as TGTGCCAGCAGCTTAGATCGGGAGAGGGAATCTTTCTTT.

The rearrangement joins TRBV24-1 to TRBJ1-4; no reliable D call. This CDR3 has 17 residues. The germline gives CDR1 KGHDR, CDR2 SFDVKD. V was shortened by 3 bases and J by 2 bases, with 15 bases between the two germline ends. The CDR3 sequence: CATSDLISGRTNEKLFF. CDR3 nucleotides: TGTGCCACCAGTGATCTTATCAGTGGAAGGACTAATGAAAAACTGTTTTTT.

V is TRBV12-5 and J is TRBJ2-3; 15 bases match TRBD2. The CDR3 spans 17 residues. V dropped 5 bases and J dropped 2; count of bases not matched to a gene: 5. The germline gives CDR1 LGHNT, CDR2 FRNRAP. CDR3 coding DNA: TGTGCTAGTGGTCCAGGACTAGCGGGAGGGAACACAGATACGCAGTATTTT. Translation: CASGPGLAGGNTDTQYF.

V gene TRBV11-3 combines with J gene TRBJ2-3, with D perhaps matching TRBD1 (6 bases). Germline V CDR1 and CDR2: SGHNT, YENEEA. The V and J ends lost 2 bases and 4 bases respectively, with 10 bases between them. The CDR3 covers 14 residues. Written as DNA, the CDR3 is TGTGCCAGCAGCTTAAGCAGGGGATCAGATACGCAGTATTTT. It specifies CASSLSRGSDTQYF.

The chain recombines TRBV11-2 with TRBJ2-3, with a weak D call TRBD1 (6 bases). The CDR3 consists of 11 residues. Germline CDR1 reads SGHAT; CDR2 reads FQNNGV. Trimming pared 6 bases from V and 9 bases from J, leaving 10 bases between. Here the CDR3 reads CASRRQATQYF. As DNA, the CDR3 is TGTGCCAGCAGGAGACAGGCCACGCAGTATTTT.

The V and J genes are TRBV27 and TRBJ1-2; 7 nucleotides match TRBD1. The germline V gene has CDR1 MNHEY and CDR2 SMNVEV (reference sequence). The CDR3 is 13 amino acids. V lost 4 bases, J lost 5 bases, and 4 bases stayed unmatched. The CDR3, as DNA: TGTGCCAGCAGTTCCCCAGGGGGGTATGGCTACACCTTC. Encoded protein: CASSSPGGYGYTF.

The rearrangement uses TRBV6-5 and TRBJ1-4; D not certain. Germline assignment: CDR1 MNHEY and CDR2 SVGAGI. The V gene lost 2 bases and the J gene lost 0 bases, with 10 bases spanning the gap. The CDR3 covers 16 residues. The CDR3 protein is CASSYSWPATNEKLFF. For the CDR3, the DNA is TGTGCCAGCAGTTACAGCTGGCCGGCAACTAATGAAAAACTGTTTTTT.

This chain connects TRBV5-1 to TRBJ2-5; no clear D gene. The germline V gene encodes CDR1 SGHRS and CDR2 YFSETQ. V was shortened by 4 bases and J by 5 bases, with 12 bases between the two germline ends. The CDR3 is 13 residues long. CDR3 nucleotide sequence: TGCGCCAGCAGCCCCGGGCCGCGGGAGACCCAGTACTTC. Encoded protein: CASSPGPRETQYF. The full variable domain, its missing parts supplied by reference TRBV5-1 and TRBJ2-5, is KAGVTQTPRYLIKTRGQQVTLSCSPISGHRSVSWYQQTPGQGLQFLFEYFSETQRNKGNFPGRFSGRQFSNSRSEMNVSTLELGDSALYLCASSPGPRETQYFGPGTRLLVL.

The gene calls are TRBV19 and TRBJ1-4; tentatively, D is TRBD1 (5 bases). This CDR3 region has 16 residues. V was cut by 4 bases and J by 3 bases, with 15 bases left in between. The germline V gene encodes CDR1 LNHDA and CDR2 SQIVND (reference sequence). The CDR3 bases are TGTGCCAGTAGTAGGGGCAGATCCTCAGCTAATGAAAAACTGTTTTTT. Translating it yields CASSRGRSSANEKLFF.